The subject of this entry is one TCR beta chain. This CDR3 has 14 residues. Germline V gene lookup returns CDR1 SGHDN and CDR2 FVKESK. With V trimmed by 6 bases and J by 3 bases, 7 bases remained unmatched. The immunoSEQ assay was v3. The assay was immunoSEQ multiplex PCR, and TCRdb's table has in-frame clones only and misses some. The repertoire consists of approximately 47,000 clones, with approximately 83% occurring once and the leading ten covering 4% to 6%. The time point was: pre-treatment sample, taken before nivolumab and TIL therapy. Stage 4 NSCLC adults joined between late 2017 and early 2020. This entry comes from a study of TIL therapy for anti-PD-1-resistant metastatic lung cancer. Across the whole study: Tumors had a median PD-L1 proportion score of roughly 5.7%. A handful of tumors were EGFR-mutant and two were ALK-rearranged.

V usage is TRBV14 and J usage is TRBJ2-7; 8 bases are shared with TRBD1. This clonotype originated in a person aged 30 to 80 with non-small cell lung cancer. The specimen was blood, collected at baseline. The CDR3 here is CASSHIGQGYEQYF. CDR3 sequence (DNA): TGTGCCAGCAGTCACATTGGACAGGGCTACGAGCAGTACTTC.